In its sample, the clone carrying this TCR beta chain was seen a few times. Antigen unknown. This specimen belongs to a study of response to subunit inactivated influenza vaccine. Study-level findings and limits: It was the authors' suggestion that each seasonal influenza vaccination recruits few new T cells.

MiXCR, applied by TCRdb to the RT-PCR reads, yields one record per CDR3 protein. The sample includes roughly 780,000 distinct CDR3 sequences, roughly 20% of them seen just once. The receptor was derived from a man between 45 and 60 years old who received an inactivated influenza vaccine. The sample consisted of PBMCs from blood, taken 4 to 6 days after vaccination.

CDR3 in DNA: TGTGCCAGCAGCCCAAGACGGGATTCTTATACGCAGTATTTT. Its protein product is CASSPRRDSYTQYF. This chain links TRBV11-2 with TRBJ2-3; the D gene is possibly TRBD2 (5 bases). The CDR3 loop spans 14 amino acids. Germline V CDR1 and CDR2: SGHAT, FQNNGV. Deletions cut 5 bases from V and 7 bases from J, with 16 bases between.